Below, 22 T cell receptor beta chains from the same sample are listed, as sequenced in a study of human versus mouse CDR3 diversity and MHC coevolution. Sequencing was performed with immunoSEQ multiplex PCR; in TCRdb, only in-frame clones are kept and a portion is missing. This table has about 60,000 clones, approximately 94% appearing once. Sequencing was performed on naive CD4+ T cells from blood. The subset here: CD45RO-negative CD62L-positive naive CD4 T cells. These receptors originate from a person in their sixties or seventies in good health.

The chain employs TRBV10-1 and TRBJ1-1; a weak D match, TRBD1 (6 bases). This CDR3 has 14 residues. Germline V gene lookup returns CDR1 WNHNN and CDR2 SYGVQD (reference sequence). The V end was cut by 0 bases, the J end by 5 bases, with 10 bases between. The DNA of the CDR3 is TGCGCCAGCAGTGAGTCGCCAGGGGTTACTGAAGCTTTCTTT. This sequence encodes CASSESPGVTEAFF.

The chain recombines TRBV10-1 with TRBJ2-3; the D gene is possibly TRBD2 (5 bases). With 5 bases removed from V and 0 bases from J, the gap between germline ends came to 6 bases. The germline CDR1 and CDR2 sequences are WNHNN and SYGVQD (reference sequence). The CDR3 has 13 residues. CDR3 nucleotides: TGCGCCAGCAGTCCTAGCAGCACAGATACGCAGTATTTT. This gives the protein CASSPSSTDTQYF.

This clone was detected once. This chain links TRBV2 with TRBJ1-1, with TRBD1 identical over 7 bases. Trimming cost V 4 bases and J 0 bases; bases outside gene matches: 5. The CDR3 runs 15 residues. Germline-derived CDR1 and CDR2 are SNHLY and FYNNEI. In DNA, the CDR3 is TGTGCCAGCAGTGGGTGGGACAGCATGAACACTGAAGCTTTCTTT. It translates to CASSGWDSMNTEAFF.

The chain carries TRBV11-2 and TRBJ1-1; no definite D call. Germline V lookup: CDR1 SGHAT, CDR2 FQNNGV. Trimming pared 2 bases from V and 0 bases from J, leaving 10 bases between. This CDR3 region has 15 residues. The CDR3 loop reads CASSLNVAVNTEAFF. DNA for the CDR3: TGTGCCAGCAGCTTAAATGTGGCGGTGAACACTGAAGCTTTCTTT. Together with reference TRBV11-2 and TRBJ1-1, the CDR3 gives the full variable domain: EAGVAQSPRYKIIEKRQSVAFWCNPISGHATLYWYQQILGQGPKLLIQFQNNGVVDDSQLPKDRFSAERLKGVDSTLKIQPAKLEDSAVYLCASSLNVAVNTEAFFGQGTRLTVV.

A note on this clone: One end of the junction fails to match germline, which may point to a read error. The V and J genes are TRBV5-1 and TRBJ2-1; TRBD2 matches 9 bases. Germline CDR1 and CDR2: SGHRS and YFSETQ. This CDR3 has 13 residues. The CDR3 DNA follows: TGCGCCAGCAGCCCCGGGACTAGCAATGGGCAGTTCTTC. Its translation is CASSPGTSNGQFF.

The rearrangement joins TRBV30 to TRBJ2-7; perhaps TRBD2 as D (5 bases). CDR1 GTSNPN and CDR2 SVGIG come from the germline V gene (reference sequence). The length of the CDR3 is 12 residues. V lost 4 bases and J lost 3, with 10 bases in between. This CDR3 is CAWNGGFYEQYF. The CDR3 DNA sequence: TGTGCCTGGAATGGAGGCTTCTACGAGCAGTACTTC.

The V call is TRBV5-6, the J call TRBJ2-7; weak D call: TRBD2 (6 bases). Germline loops: CDR1 SGHDT, CDR2 YYEEEE. The CDR3 runs 15 residues. V was cut by 4 bases and J by 8 bases, with 22 bases left in between. The CDR3 loop is CASSLSGLGITKQYF. The CDR3 DNA follows: TGTGCCAGCAGCCTTTCGGGACTGGGTATTACGAAGCAGTACTTC.

The V gene is TRBV2, the J gene TRBJ2-5; 14 bases fit TRBD2. CDR1 and CDR2 from the germline V gene are SNHLY and FYNNEI. After removal of 5 bases from V and 5 bases from J, the junction contained 4 bases not matched to a gene. This CDR3 is built from 15 residues. CDR3 sequence: CASSPGLAGVETQYF. In DNA form, the CDR3 reads TGTGCCAGCAGTCCGGGACTAGCGGGAGTGGAGACCCAGTACTTC.

V and J are TRBV5-4 and TRBJ2-7, with 10 bases matching TRBD2. After removal of 2 bases from V and 1 base from J, the junction contained 3 bases not matched to a gene. The CDR3 is made up of 15 amino acids. Germline V gene lookup returns CDR1 SGHNT and CDR2 YYREEE (reference sequence). CDR3 nucleotide sequence: TGTGCCAGCAGCTTACCGGGACTAGCGTCCTACGAGCAGTACTTC. Encoded protein: CASSLPGLASYEQYF.

V gene TRBV2 combines with J gene TRBJ1-4; D is possibly TRBD1 (5 bases). CDR1 is SNHLY and CDR2 is FYNNEI in the germline V gene. CDR3 length equals 14 residues. V was trimmed by 4 bases and J by 10 bases, leaving 16 bases between them. The CDR3 DNA reads TGTGCCAGCAGTGGGGTGAAAGGGGTGGGAAAACTGTTTTTT. Protein sequence: CASSGVKGVGKLFF.

The rearrangement joins TRBV27 to TRBJ1-4; D might be TRBD1 (5 bases). Germline V gene lookup returns CDR1 MNHEY and CDR2 SMNVEV (reference sequence). This CDR3 has 14 amino acids. The V end lost 7 bases, the J end lost 8 bases, and 17 bases lay between the germline ends. CDR3 loop: CASTGPGNPEKLFF. In DNA, the CDR3 is TGTGCCAGCACCGGACCAGGGAATCCGGAAAAACTGTTTTTT.

CDR3 residues: CASRSTSIPNQPQHF. The CDR3 DNA is TGTGCCAGCAGATCCACCTCTATCCCCAATCAGCCCCAGCATTTT. The chain links TRBV27 to TRBJ1-5; D is ambiguous. This CDR3 contains 15 residues. Germline CDR1 MNHEY, CDR2 SMNVEV (reference sequence). V gave up 6 bases and J gave up 3 bases, with 15 bases separating them.

J is TRBJ2-1 and V is TRBV19; 15 nucleotides line up with TRBD2. This CDR3 region has 20 residues. V lost 0 bases, J lost 0 bases, and 6 bases stayed unmatched. Germline-derived CDR1 and CDR2 are LNHDA and SQIVND (reference sequence). The CDR3 region has the DNA TGTGCCAGTAGTATAGATCGGACTAGCGGGAGGGGTGACTCCTACAATGAGCAGTTCTTC. This gives the protein CASSIDRTSGRGDSYNEQFF.

The J gene is TRBJ2-1, the V gene TRBV11-3; TRBD1 matches at 9 bases. The germline V gene has CDR1 SGHNT and CDR2 YENEEA. Unmatched junction bases numbered 3, after V lost 2 bases and J lost 4 bases. The CDR3 has 15 amino acids. The CDR3, as DNA: TGTGCCAGCAGCTTACGCGGGACAGGGTACAATGAGCAGTTCTTC. This gives the protein CASSLRGTGYNEQFF.

This chain connects TRBV5-1 to TRBJ1-1; perhaps TRBD1 as D (5 bases). Germline V CDR1 and CDR2: SGHRS, YFSETQ. The CDR3 consists of 17 residues. V was pared by 4 bases and J by 5 bases, with 24 bases between. The CDR3 DNA is TGCGCCAGCAGCCAATCCCGGGACCTCCTCAGCGGGACTGAAGCTTTCTTT. Its translation is CASSQSRDLLSGTEAFF.

In its sample, this clone was seen once. The chain joins TRBV6-6 to TRBJ2-2, with 8 bases fitting TRBD2. Unmatched junction bases numbered 2, after V lost 4 bases and J lost 1 base. CDR1 and CDR2 (germline): MNHNY, SVGAGI (reference sequence). There are 15 residues in the CDR3. CDR3 sequence (DNA): TGTGCCAGCAGTTCCGCGGGAGGGAACACCGGGGAGCTGTTTTTT. Amino acids: CASSSAGGNTGELFF.

The chain has TRBV19 and TRBJ2-2; TRBD2 matches at 12 bases. CDR1 is LNHDA and CDR2 is SQIVND in the germline V gene (reference sequence). The CDR3 sequence is 17 residues long. V lost 5 bases and J lost 0; bases outside the gene matches: 4. CDR3 sequence: CASSWGLAGANTGELFF. CDR3 bases: TGTGCCAGTAGTTGGGGACTAGCGGGCGCGAACACCGGGGAGCTGTTTTTT.

The chain recombines TRBV5-1 with TRBJ2-7; 11 bases map to TRBD1. V lost 2 bases, J lost 2 bases, and 9 bases stayed unmatched. The V gene's germline CDR1 is SGHRS and CDR2 YFSETQ. CDR3 size: 17 residues. The CDR3 nucleotides are TGCGCCAGCAGCTTAAACGTAGGACAGGGGGCTGCCTACGAGCAGTACTTC. Its protein product is CASSLNVGQGAAYEQYF.

This sequence joins TRBV2 and TRBJ2-2; a possible D gene is TRBD1 (5 bases). The CDR3 length is 14 residues. V was trimmed by 6 bases and J by 5 bases, leaving 13 bases between them. Germline V CDR1 and CDR2: SNHLY, FYNNEI. The CDR3 DNA follows: TGTGCCAGCAGACAGGTGAAAGGGACCGGGGAGCTGTTTTTT. This codes for CASRQVKGTGELFF.

Details on this clone: The germline gene is not matched at one end of the junction; a read error may be the cause. V and J are TRBV5-8 and TRBJ2-5; TRBD1 might be the D (5 bases). Germline-derived CDR1 and CDR2 are SGHTS and YDEGEE. The CDR3 is made up of 17 amino acids. The CDR3 protein is CASSFDQRQRYQDTQYF. The CDR3 DNA reads as TGTGCCAGCAGCTTTGATCAACGACAGCGATACCAAGATACCCAGTACTTC.

This clone has just one count. The chain uses TRBV5-1 and TRBJ2-3; TRBD2 agrees at 9 bases. The CDR3 runs to 15 residues. Germline CDR1 and CDR2: SGHRS and YFSETQ. The V gene end was trimmed by 0 bases and the J gene end by 3 bases; junction bases not matched to a gene: 2. The CDR3 DNA reads as TGCGCCAGCAGCTTGGACCTAGCGGGGACAGATACGCAGTATTTT. It is translated as CASSLDLAGTDTQYF.

The J gene is TRBJ1-5, the V gene TRBV2, with 8 bases lining up with TRBD1. V shed 6 bases, J shed 5 bases, and the junction held 12 bases outside the gene matches. CDR3 length: 16 amino acids. Per germline, CDR1 SNHLY and CDR2 FYNNEI. This CDR3 is CASSRLRQGAHQPQHF. In DNA form, the CDR3 reads TGTGCCAGCAGCCGCCTCCGTCAGGGGGCACATCAGCCCCAGCATTTT.